This T cell receptor (beta chain) is from a study of CXCR4 blockade with PD-1 therapy in pancreatic cancer. The CDR3 is made up of 16 amino acids. CDR1 MGHDK and CDR2 SYGVNS come from the germline V gene. The junction had 3 bases not matched to a gene; V was cut back by 7 bases and J by 0 bases. Notes on this clone: Its antigen is as yet unknown.

Libraries were prepared by immunoSEQ multiplex PCR; TCRdb keeps only in-frame clonotypes and omits some of them. This sample has roughly 15,000 clones, with over 55% found just once. Study results and caveats: Tumor clonality averaged around 0.14 versus 0.05 in healthy blood, not predicting survival.

The J gene is TRBJ2-1, the V gene TRBV25-1, with 13 bases matching TRBD2. The material sequenced was tumor tissue. The clonotype was recovered from a human donor with pancreatic ductal adenocarcinoma. CDR3 sequence reads: CASMGLAGTSYNEQFF. The CDR3 DNA is TGTGCCAGCATGGGACTAGCGGGAACCTCCTACAATGAGCAGTTCTTC.